This entry lists 15 T cell receptor beta chains sequenced from one sample in a study of T cell changes during pregnancy in multiple sclerosis. Assay: immunoSEQ multiplex PCR; the TCRdb copy retains only in-frame clones and omits some. This sample has 55,000 to 75,000 clones; 75% to 95% occur once, and the top ten carry about 2.3%. The sample consisted of peripheral blood, taken in the third trimester of pregnancy. These TCRs come from a female donor in good health, enrolled as a control in a pregnancy study.

The chain employs TRBV11-2 and TRBJ1-2, with D tentatively TRBD1 (5 bases). The germline V gene has CDR1 SGHAT and CDR2 FQNNGV. The CDR3 contains 15 residues. V was trimmed by 2 bases and J by 1 base, leaving 11 bases between them. The CDR3 DNA follows: TGTGCCAGCAGCTTAAGATCAGGGATTAACTATGGCTACACCTTC. Encoded protein: CASSLRSGINYGYTF. Full variable domain (missing parts from reference TRBV11-2 and TRBJ1-2): EAGVAQSPRYKIIEKRQSVAFWCNPISGHATLYWYQQILGQGPKLLIQFQNNGVVDDSQLPKDRFSAERLKGVDSTLKIQPAKLEDSAVYLCASSLRSGINYGYTFGSGTRLTVV.

The chain employs TRBV5-6 and TRBJ1-2; tentative D call: TRBD1 (5 bases). V shed 5 bases and J shed 6 bases, with 14 bases lying between them. CDR1 and CDR2 from the germline V gene are SGHDT and YYEEEE. The CDR3 loop spans 13 amino acids. The CDR3 bases are TGTGCCAGCAGGAGGATGGGGGGAGATGGCTACACCTTC. This encodes CASRRMGGDGYTF.

The chain carries TRBV30 and TRBJ1-3; perhaps TRBD1 as D (5 bases). The CDR3 covers 15 residues. The germline V gene encodes CDR1 GTSNPN and CDR2 SVGIG (reference sequence). V was shortened by 2 bases and J by 0 bases, with 11 bases between the two germline ends. The CDR3 protein is CAWSRDSGSGNTIYF. In nucleotides, the CDR3 is TGTGCCTGGAGTCGTGACAGTGGCTCTGGAAACACCATATATTTT.

This chain connects TRBV18 to TRBJ1-2, with 7 bases that match TRBD1. Per the germline V gene, CDR1 is KGHSH and CDR2 is LQKENI. This CDR3 is 15 amino acids long. The V gene end was trimmed by 3 bases and the J gene end by 4 bases; junction bases not matched to a gene: 8. CDR3 sequence: CASSPRGRDSYGYTF. In DNA form, the CDR3 reads TGTGCCAGCTCACCTCGGGGCCGGGACAGCTATGGCTACACCTTC.

This clone was detected only once. The chain employs TRBV9 and TRBJ1-1; D is possibly TRBD1 (6 bases). The CDR3 runs 14 residues. The germline V and J ends were trimmed by 4 bases and 1 base, with 11 bases remaining between them. The germline gives CDR1 SGDLS, CDR2 YYNGEE. CDR3 sequence reads: CASSPRQANTEAFF. The CDR3 bases are TGTGCCAGCAGCCCCAGACAGGCGAACACTGAAGCTTTCTTT.

The chain is built from TRBV19 and TRBJ1-1; no reliable D call. CDR3 length equals 13 residues. Germline V gives CDR1 LNHDA, CDR2 SQIVND (reference sequence). V lost 7 bases and J lost 5, with 14 bases in between. The CDR3 coding sequence is TGTGCCAGTACCGGAACGGGGAGGACTGAAGCTTTCTTT. This translates into CASTGTGRTEAFF.

There are a few counts of this clone. This sequence joins TRBV5-1 and TRBJ1-1; D remains ambiguous. The V end was cut by 0 bases, the J end by 6 bases, with 3 bases between. The length of the CDR3 is 11 residues. Germline loops: CDR1 SGHRS, CDR2 YFSETQ. The DNA for the CDR3 is TGCGCCAGCAGCTTGGGCGCTGAAGCTTTCTTT. Translating gives CASSLGAEAFF.

The chain has TRBV6-4 and TRBJ2-2; 10 nucleotides match TRBD2. V lost 4 bases, J lost 1 base, and 0 bases stayed unmatched. Germline values: CDR1 MRHNA, CDR2 SNTAGT. CDR3 length equals 15 residues. The CDR3 bases are TGTGCCAGCAGTGGGACTAGCGGGAACACCGGGGAGCTGTTTTTT. Translation gives CASSGTSGNTGELFF.

This clone was counted a single time. The J gene is TRBJ2-7, the V gene TRBV7-9; no definite D call. Between the trimmed V and J ends, which lost 8 bases and 1 base, there was a span of 15 bases. The CDR3 length is 14 residues. Per germline, CDR1 SEHNR and CDR2 FQNEAQ (reference sequence). The CDR3 loop reads CASSLESGSYEQYF. The CDR3, as DNA: TGTGCCAGCTCTCTTGAGTCAGGATCCTACGAGCAGTACTTC.

The chain uses TRBV5-1 and TRBJ1-1, with 9 bases aligning to TRBD1. The germline V gene has CDR1 SGHRS and CDR2 YFSETQ. The CDR3 sequence is 14 residues long. The ends lost 4 bases at V and 6 bases at J; junction bases unmatched: 7. The DNA of the CDR3 is TGCGCCAGCAGCCCGGGACAGGGTGCCGCTGAAGCTTTCTTT. This translates into CASSPGQGAAEAFF.

V and J are TRBV5-5 and TRBJ1-1; D is unclear. The germline gives CDR1 SGHKS, CDR2 YYEKEE (reference sequence). The CDR3 is 12 amino acids. V gave up 1 base and J gave up 4 bases, with 5 bases separating them. The CDR3 loop is CASSLTTTEAFF. In nucleotides, the CDR3 is TGTGCCAGCAGCTTGACAACCACTGAAGCTTTCTTT.

The chain links TRBV7-8 to TRBJ1-5; 7 nucleotides agree with TRBD1. The CDR3 length is 14 residues. V shed 6 bases, J shed 0 bases, and the junction held 2 bases outside the gene matches. Germline assignment: CDR1 SGHVS and CDR2 FQNEAQ. CDR3 in amino acids: CASRRDSSNQPQHF. The DNA for the CDR3 is TGTGCCAGCAGGCGGGACAGTAGCAATCAGCCCCAGCATTTT.

V and J are TRBV25-1 and TRBJ2-1; TRBD2 matches at 7 bases. CDR3 length equals 15 residues. Germline V gives CDR1 MGHDK, CDR2 SYGVNS. V was clipped by 2 bases and J by 7 bases; unmatched bases: 8. CDR3 in amino acids: CASSEGASGINEQFF. The CDR3 DNA reads TGTGCCAGCAGTGAAGGGGCTAGCGGAATTAATGAGCAGTTCTTC.

This clone was seen only once. The CDR3 DNA follows: TGTGCCAGCAGTTTTACGACAGGGAGTAACTATGGCTACACCTTC. Translation: CASSFTTGSNYGYTF. This sequence joins TRBV6-5 and TRBJ1-2; 7 positions agree with TRBD1. Trimming took 4 bases from V and 1 from J; bases not matched to a gene: 6. CDR3 size: 15 residues. Germline-derived CDR1 and CDR2 are MNHEY and SVGAGI.

The J gene is TRBJ2-3, the V gene TRBV7-3; D unclear. The CDR3 totals 13 residues. Trimming removed 2 bases at V and 6 bases at J, with 9 bases between. The germline gives CDR1 SGHTA, CDR2 FQGTGA. The CDR3 bases are TGTGCCAGCAGCTTAGTAGAGATGGATACGCAGTATTTT. Protein product: CASSLVEMDTQYF.